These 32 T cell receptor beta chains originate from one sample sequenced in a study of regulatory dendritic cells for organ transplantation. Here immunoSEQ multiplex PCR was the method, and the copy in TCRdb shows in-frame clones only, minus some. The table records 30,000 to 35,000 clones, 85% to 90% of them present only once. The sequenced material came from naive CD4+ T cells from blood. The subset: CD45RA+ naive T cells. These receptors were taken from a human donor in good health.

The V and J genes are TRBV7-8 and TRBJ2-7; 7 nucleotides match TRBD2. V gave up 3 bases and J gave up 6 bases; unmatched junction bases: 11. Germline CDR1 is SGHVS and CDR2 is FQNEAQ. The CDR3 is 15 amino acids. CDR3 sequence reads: CASSFPAGKSGEQYF. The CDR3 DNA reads TGTGCCAGCAGCTTTCCAGCGGGAAAATCGGGCGAGCAGTACTTC.

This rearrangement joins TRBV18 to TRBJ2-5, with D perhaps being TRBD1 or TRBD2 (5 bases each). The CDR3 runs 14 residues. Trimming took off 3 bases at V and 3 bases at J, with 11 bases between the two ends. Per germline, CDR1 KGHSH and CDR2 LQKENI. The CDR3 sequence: CASSPGTSKETQYF. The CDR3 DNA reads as TGTGCCAGCTCACCCGGGACCAGTAAAGAGACCCAGTACTTC.

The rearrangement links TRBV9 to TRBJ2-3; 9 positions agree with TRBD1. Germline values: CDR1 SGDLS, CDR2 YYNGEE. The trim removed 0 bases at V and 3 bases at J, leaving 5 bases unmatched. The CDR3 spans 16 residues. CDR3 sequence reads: CASSVAGTGRTDTQYF. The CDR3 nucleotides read TGTGCCAGCAGCGTAGCCGGGACAGGGAGAACAGATACGCAGTATTTT.

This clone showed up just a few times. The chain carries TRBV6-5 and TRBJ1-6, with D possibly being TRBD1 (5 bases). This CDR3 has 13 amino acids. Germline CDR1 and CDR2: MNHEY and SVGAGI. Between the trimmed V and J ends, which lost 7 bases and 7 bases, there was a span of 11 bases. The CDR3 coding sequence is TGTGCCAGCACCGTCCGGACAAATTCACCCCTCCACTTT. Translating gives CASTVRTNSPLHF.

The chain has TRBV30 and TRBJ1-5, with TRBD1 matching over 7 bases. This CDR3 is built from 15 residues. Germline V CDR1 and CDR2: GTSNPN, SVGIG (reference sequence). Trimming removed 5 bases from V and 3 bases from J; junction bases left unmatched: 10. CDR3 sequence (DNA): TGTGCCTGGGGCCCGGGGACAGCATACAATCAGCCCCAGCATTTT. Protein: CAWGPGTAYNQPQHF.

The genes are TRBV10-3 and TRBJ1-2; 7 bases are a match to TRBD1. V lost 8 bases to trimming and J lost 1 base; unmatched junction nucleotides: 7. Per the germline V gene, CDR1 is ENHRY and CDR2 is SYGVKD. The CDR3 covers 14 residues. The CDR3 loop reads CAIWQGGLNYGYTF. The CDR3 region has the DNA TGTGCCATCTGGCAGGGGGGCCTTAACTATGGCTACACCTTC.

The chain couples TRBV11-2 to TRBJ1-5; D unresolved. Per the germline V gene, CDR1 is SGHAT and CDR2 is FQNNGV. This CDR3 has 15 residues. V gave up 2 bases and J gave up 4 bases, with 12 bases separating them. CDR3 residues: CASSLKLGPNQPQHF. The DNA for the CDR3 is TGTGCCAGCAGCTTAAAGCTCGGGCCAAATCAGCCCCAGCATTTT.

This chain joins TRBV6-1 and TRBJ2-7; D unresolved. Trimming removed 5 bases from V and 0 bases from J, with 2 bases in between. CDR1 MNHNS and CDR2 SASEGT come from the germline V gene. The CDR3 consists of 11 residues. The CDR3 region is CASSHSYEQYF. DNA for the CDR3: TGTGCCAGCAGTCACTCCTACGAGCAGTACTTC.

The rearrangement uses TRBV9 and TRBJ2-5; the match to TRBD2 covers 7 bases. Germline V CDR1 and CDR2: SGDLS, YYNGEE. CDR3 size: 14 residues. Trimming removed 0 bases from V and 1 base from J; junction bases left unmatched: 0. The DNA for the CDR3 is TGTGCCAGCAGCGTAGCGGGGGGCCAAGAGACCCAGTACTTC. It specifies CASSVAGGQETQYF.

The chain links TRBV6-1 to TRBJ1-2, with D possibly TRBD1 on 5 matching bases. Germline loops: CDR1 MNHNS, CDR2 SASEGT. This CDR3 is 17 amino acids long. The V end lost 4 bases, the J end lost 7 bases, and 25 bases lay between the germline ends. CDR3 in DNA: TGTGCCAGCAGTGCGTCGCTTCCGGCAAGGGCCCAGGGTGGCTACACCTTC. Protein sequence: CASSASLPARAQGGYTF.

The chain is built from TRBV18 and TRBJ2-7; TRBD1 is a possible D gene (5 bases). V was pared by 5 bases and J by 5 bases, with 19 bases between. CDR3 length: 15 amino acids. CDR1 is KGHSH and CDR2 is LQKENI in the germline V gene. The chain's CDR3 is CASSTGAGKDDEQYF. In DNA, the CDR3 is TGTGCCAGCTCAACCGGCGCAGGGAAGGACGACGAGCAGTACTTC.

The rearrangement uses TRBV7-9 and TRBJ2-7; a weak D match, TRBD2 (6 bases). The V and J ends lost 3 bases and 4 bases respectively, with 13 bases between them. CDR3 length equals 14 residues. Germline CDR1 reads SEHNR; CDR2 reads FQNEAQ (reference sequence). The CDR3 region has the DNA TGTGCCAGCAGCTTGGCGGGACGGAATTACGAGCAGTACTTC. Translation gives CASSLAGRNYEQYF.

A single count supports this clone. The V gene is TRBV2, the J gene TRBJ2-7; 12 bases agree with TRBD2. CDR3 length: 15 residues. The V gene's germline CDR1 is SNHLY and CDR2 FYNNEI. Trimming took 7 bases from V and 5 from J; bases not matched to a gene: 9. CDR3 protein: CASNILAGGRDEQYF. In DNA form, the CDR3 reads TGTGCCAGCAATATCCTAGCGGGAGGGCGGGACGAGCAGTACTTC.

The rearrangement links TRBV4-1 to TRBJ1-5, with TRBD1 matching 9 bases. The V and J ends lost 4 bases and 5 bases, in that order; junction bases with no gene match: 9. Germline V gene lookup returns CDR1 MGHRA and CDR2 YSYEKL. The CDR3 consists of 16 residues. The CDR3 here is CASSRGDREGHQPQHF. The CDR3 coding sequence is TGCGCCAGCAGCCGGGGGGACAGGGAGGGCCATCAGCCCCAGCATTTT.

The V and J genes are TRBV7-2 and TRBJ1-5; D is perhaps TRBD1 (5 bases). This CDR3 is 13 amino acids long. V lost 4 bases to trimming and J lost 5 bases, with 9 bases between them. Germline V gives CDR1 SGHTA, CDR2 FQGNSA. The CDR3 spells CASSSWDDQPQHF. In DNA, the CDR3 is TGTGCCAGCAGCTCATGGGACGATCAGCCCCAGCATTTT.

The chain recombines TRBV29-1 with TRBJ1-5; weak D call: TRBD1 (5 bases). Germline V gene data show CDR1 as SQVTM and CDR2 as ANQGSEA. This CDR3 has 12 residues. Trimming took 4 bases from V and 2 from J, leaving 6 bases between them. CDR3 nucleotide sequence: TGCAGCGTTGGGGGGGGCAATCAGCCCCAGCATTTT. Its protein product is CSVGGGNQPQHF.

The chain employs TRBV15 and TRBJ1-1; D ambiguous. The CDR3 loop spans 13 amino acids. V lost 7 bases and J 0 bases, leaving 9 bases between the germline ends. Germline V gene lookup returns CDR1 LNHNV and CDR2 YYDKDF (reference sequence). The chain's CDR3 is CATTRIMNTEAFF. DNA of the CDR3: TGTGCCACCACCCGAATCATGAACACTGAAGCTTTCTTT.

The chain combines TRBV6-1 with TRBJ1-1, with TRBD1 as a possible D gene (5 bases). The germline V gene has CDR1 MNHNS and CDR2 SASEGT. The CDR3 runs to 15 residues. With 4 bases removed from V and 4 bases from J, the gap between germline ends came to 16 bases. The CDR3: CASSGQVGGGTEAFF. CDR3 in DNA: TGTGCCAGCAGTGGCCAGGTCGGGGGGGGCACTGAAGCTTTCTTT.

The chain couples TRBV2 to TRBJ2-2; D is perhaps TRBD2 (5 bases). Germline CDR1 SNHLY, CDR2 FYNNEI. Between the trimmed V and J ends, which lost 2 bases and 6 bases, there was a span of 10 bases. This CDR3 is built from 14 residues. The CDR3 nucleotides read TGTGCCAGCAGTGAACGGAGGTGGCCCGGGGAGCTGTTTTTT. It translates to CASSERRWPGELFF.

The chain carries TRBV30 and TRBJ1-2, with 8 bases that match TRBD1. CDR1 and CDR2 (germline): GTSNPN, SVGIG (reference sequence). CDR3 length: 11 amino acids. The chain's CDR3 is CATGEGYGYTF. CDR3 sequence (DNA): TGTGCGACAGGGGAGGGCTATGGCTACACCTTC.

The DNA of the CDR3 is TGTGCCAGGCGCAGAGGTGGGGCCAACGTCCTGACTTTC. This codes for CARRRGGANVLTF. The genes are TRBV5-8 and TRBJ2-6; no firm D call. The CDR3 is 13 amino acids. Germline V lookup: CDR1 SGHTS, CDR2 YDEGEE. V shed 8 bases and J shed 3 bases, with 9 bases lying between them.

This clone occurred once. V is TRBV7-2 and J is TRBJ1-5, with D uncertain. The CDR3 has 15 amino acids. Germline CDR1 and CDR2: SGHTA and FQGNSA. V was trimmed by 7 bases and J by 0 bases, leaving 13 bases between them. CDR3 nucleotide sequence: TGTGCCAGCACCTCGAGGGCCTATAGCAATCAGCCCCAGCATTTT. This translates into CASTSRAYSNQPQHF.

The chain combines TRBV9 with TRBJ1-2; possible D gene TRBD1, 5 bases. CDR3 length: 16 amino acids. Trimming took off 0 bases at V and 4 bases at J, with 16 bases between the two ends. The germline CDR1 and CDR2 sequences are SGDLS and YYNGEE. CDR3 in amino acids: CASSVDRDLRRYGYTF. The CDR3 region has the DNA TGTGCCAGCAGCGTAGATCGGGACCTCAGACGCTATGGCTACACCTTC.

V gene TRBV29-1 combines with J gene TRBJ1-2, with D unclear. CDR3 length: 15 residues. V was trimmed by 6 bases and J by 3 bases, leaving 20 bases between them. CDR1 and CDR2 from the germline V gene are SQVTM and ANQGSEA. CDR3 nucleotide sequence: TGCAGCGTCCTGCCACTTCGGCAACTTGACTATGGCTACACCTTC. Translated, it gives CSVLPLRQLDYGYTF.

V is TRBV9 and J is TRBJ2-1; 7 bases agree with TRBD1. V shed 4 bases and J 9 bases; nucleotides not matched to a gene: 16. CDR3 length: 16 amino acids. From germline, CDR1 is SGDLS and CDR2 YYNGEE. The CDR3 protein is CASSNRGPGPGGEQFF. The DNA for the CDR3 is TGTGCCAGCAGCAACCGAGGGCCGGGGCCAGGGGGTGAGCAGTTCTTC. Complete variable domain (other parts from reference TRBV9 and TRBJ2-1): DSGVTQTPKHLITATGQRVTLRCSPRSGDLSVYWYQQSLDQGLQFLIQYYNGEERAKGNILERFSAQQFPDLHSELNLSSLELGDSALYFCASSNRGPGPGGEQFFGPGTRLTVL.

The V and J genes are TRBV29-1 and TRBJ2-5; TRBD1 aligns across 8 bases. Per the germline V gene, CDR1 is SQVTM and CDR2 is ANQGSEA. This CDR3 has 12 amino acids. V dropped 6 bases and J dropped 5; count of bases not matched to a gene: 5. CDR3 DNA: TGCAGCGTGACAGGGGAGGATGAGACCCAGTACTTC. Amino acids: CSVTGEDETQYF.

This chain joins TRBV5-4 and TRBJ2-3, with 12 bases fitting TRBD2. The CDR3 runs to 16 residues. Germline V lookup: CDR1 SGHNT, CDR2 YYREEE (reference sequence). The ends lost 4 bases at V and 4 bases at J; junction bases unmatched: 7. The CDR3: CASSHRLAGAADTQYF. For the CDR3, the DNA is TGTGCCAGCAGCCACCGACTAGCGGGAGCTGCAGATACGCAGTATTTT.

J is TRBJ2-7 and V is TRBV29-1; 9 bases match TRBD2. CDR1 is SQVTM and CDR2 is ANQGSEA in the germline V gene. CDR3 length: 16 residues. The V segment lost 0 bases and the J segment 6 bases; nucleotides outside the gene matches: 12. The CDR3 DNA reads TGCAGCGTTGAAGATTGGGCGGCGGGAGGGCCTGTCGAGCAGTACTTC. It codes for CSVEDWAAGGPVEQYF.

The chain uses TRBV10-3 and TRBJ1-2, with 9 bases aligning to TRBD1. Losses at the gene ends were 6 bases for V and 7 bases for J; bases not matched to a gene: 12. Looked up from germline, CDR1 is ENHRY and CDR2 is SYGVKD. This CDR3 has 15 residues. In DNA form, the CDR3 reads TGTGCCATCAGGGGGGACAGGGAAGGGGCTGGTGGCTACACCTTC. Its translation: CAIRGDREGAGGYTF.

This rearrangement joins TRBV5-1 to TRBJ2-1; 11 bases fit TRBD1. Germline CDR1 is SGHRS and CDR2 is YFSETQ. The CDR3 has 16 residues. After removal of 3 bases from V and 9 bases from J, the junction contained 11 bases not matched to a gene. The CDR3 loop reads CASSSWPDRGLSEQFF. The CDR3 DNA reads TGCGCCAGCAGCTCCTGGCCGGACAGGGGGCTTTCTGAGCAGTTCTTC.

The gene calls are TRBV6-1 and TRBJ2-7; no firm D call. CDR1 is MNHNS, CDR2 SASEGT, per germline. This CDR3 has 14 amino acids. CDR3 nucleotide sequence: TGTGACACCCCAGGTATCTGTTGGACCTACGAGCAGTACTTC. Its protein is CDTPGICWTYEQYF.

CDR3 sequence: CASSRDSRYNEQFF. CDR3 bases: TGTGCCAGCAGCCGCGACTCCCGTTACAATGAGCAGTTCTTC. The genes are TRBV6-5 and TRBJ2-1; D gene uncertain. The CDR3 length is 14 residues. With 6 bases removed from V and 4 bases from J, the gap between germline ends came to 13 bases. Germline V CDR1 and CDR2: MNHEY, SVGAGI.